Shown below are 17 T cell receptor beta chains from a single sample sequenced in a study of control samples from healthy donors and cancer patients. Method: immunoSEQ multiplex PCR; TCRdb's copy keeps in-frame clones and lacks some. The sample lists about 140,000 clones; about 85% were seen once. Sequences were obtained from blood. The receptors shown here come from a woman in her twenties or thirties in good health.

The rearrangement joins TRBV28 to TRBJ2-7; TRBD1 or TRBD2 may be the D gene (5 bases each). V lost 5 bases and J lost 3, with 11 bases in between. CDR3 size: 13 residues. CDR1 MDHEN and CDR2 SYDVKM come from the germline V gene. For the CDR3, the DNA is TGTGCCAGCAGTCTAGCTACAGGCTACGAGCAGTACTTC. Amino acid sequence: CASSLATGYEQYF.

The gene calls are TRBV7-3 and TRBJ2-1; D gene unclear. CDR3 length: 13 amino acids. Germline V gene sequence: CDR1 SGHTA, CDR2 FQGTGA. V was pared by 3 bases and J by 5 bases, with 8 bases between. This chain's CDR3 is CASSFGGNNEQFF. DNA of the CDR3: TGTGCCAGCAGCTTCGGTGGGAACAATGAGCAGTTCTTC.

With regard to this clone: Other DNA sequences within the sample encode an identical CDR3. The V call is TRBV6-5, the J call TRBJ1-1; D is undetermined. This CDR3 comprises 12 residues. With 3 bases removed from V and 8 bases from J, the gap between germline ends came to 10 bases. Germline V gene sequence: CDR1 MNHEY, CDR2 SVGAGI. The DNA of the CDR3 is TGTGCCAGCAGTTATGGGCAGACAGAAGCTTTCTTT. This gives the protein CASSYGQTEAFF.

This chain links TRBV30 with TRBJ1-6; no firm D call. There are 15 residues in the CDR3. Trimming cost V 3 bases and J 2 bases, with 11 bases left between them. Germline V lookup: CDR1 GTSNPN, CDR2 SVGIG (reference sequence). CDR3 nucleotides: TGTGCCTGGAGGCCTCGGTCAGCCTATAATTCACCCCTCCACTTT. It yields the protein CAWRPRSAYNSPLHF.

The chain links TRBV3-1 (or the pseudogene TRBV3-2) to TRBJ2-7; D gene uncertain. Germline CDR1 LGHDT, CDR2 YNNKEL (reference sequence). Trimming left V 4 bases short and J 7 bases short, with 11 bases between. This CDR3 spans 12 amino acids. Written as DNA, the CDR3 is TGTGCCAGCAGCCGGAGTCGTGGGGAGCAGTACTTC. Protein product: CASSRSRGEQYF.

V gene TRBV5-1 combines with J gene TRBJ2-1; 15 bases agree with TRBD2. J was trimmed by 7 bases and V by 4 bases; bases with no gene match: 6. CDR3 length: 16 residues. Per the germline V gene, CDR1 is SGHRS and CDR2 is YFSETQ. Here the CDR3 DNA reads TGCGCCAGCAGCCTGCCTGGGACTAGCGGGAGGAATGAGCAGTTCTTC. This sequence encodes CASSLPGTSGRNEQFF.

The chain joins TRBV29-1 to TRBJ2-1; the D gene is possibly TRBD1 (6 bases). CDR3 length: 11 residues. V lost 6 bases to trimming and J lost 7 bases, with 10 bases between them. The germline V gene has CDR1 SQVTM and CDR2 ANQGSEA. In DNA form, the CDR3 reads TGCAGCGTAGGCAGGGGTAATGAGCAGTTCTTC. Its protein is CSVGRGNEQFF.

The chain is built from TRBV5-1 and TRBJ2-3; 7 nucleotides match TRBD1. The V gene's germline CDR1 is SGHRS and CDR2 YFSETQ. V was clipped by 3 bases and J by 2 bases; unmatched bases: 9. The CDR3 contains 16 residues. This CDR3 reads CASSSGQDYYTDTQYF. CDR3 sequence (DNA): TGCGCCAGCAGCTCCGGACAGGATTATTACACAGATACGCAGTATTTT.

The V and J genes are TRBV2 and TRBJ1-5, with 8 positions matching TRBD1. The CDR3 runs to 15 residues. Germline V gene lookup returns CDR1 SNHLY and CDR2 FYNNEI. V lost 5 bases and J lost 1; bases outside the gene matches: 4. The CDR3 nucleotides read TGTGCCAGCAGTTATACAGGGGGAAGCAATCAGCCCCAGCATTTT. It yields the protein CASSYTGGSNQPQHF.

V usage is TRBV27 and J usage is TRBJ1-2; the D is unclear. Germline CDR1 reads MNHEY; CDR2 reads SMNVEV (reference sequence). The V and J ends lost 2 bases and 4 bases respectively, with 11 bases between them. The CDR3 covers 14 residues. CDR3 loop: CASSLRSGGYGYTF. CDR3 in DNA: TGTGCCAGCAGTTTAAGGAGCGGCGGCTATGGCTACACCTTC.

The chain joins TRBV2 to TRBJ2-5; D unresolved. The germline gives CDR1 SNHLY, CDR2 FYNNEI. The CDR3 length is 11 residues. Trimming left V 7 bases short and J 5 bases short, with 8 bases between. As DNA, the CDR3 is TGTGCCAGCATCGGTTTTGAGACCCAGTACTTC. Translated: CASIGFETQYF. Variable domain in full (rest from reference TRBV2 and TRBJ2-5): EPEVTQTPSHQVTQMGQEVILRCVPISNHLYFYWYRQILGQKVEFLVSFYNNEISEKSEIFDDQFSVERPDGSNFTLKIRSTKLEDSAMYFCASIGFETQYFGPGTRLLVL.

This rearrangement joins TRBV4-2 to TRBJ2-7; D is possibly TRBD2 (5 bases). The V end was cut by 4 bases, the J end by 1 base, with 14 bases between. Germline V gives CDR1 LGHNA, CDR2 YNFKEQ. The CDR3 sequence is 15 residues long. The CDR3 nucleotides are TGTGCCAGCAGCCGGGGAGCGGTAGCTTCCTACGAGCAGTACTTC. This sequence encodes CASSRGAVASYEQYF.

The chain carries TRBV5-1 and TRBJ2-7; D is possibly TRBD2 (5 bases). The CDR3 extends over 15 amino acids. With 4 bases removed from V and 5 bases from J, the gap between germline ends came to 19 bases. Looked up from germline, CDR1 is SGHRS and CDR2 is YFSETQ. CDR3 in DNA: TGCGCCAGCAGCGCGCAACCGGGATCGGAAGACGAGCAGTACTTC. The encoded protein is CASSAQPGSEDEQYF. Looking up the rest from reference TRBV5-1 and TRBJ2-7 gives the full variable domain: KAGVTQTPRYLIKTRGQQVTLSCSPISGHRSVSWYQQTPGQGLQFLFEYFSETQRNKGNFPGRFSGRQFSNSRSEMNVSTLELGDSALYLCASSAQPGSEDEQYFGPGTRLTVT.

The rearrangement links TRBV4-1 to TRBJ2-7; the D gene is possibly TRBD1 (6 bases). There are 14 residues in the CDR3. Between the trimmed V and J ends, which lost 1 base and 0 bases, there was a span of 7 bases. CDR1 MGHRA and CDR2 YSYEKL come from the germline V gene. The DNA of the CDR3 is TGCGCCAGCAGCCAAGGGACAGACTCCTACGAGCAGTACTTC. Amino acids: CASSQGTDSYEQYF.

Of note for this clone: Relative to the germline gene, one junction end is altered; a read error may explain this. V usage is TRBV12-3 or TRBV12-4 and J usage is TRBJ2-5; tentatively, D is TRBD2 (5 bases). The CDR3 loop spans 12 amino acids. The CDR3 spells CASKLDQGTQYF. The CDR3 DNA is TGTGCCAGCAAACTAGACCAAGGGACCCAGTACTTC.

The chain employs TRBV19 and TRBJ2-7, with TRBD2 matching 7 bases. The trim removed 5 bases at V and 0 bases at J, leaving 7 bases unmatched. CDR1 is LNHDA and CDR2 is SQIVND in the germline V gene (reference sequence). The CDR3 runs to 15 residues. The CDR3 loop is CASSLGGLPSYEQYF. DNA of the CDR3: TGTGCCAGTAGTCTTGGGGGACTACCCTCCTACGAGCAGTACTTC.

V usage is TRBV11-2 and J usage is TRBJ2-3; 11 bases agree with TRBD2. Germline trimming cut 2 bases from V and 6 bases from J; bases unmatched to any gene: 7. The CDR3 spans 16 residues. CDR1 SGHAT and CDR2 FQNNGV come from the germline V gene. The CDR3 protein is CASSLRLAGMPDTQYF. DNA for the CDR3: TGTGCCAGCAGCTTAAGACTAGCGGGAATGCCCGATACGCAGTATTTT.